Below, 15 T cell receptor beta chains from the same sample are listed, as sequenced in a study of beta chain features in type 1 diabetes (dated by TCRdb to between 2017 and 2018). Results the study describes overall, beyond this receptor: A moderate but significant shortening of TCRB CDR3 length was observed in type 1 diabetes patients in all four CD4+ subsets.

Library preparation was by the immunoSEQ multiplex PCR assay. The entire amount of isolated RNA was reverse transcribed using the High Capacity cDNA Reverse Transcription Kit, so the sequenced TCRB transcripts were expressed ones. TCRdb carries this immuneACCESS record with in-frame sequences only. Its versions omit some clonotypes, under half of them owing to an unresolved V gene in the studies checked, with the rest unexplained. This sample gives a few hundred thousand clones in total; 16% of them show up just once. The ten largest clones capture roughly 0.08% of the sample. These TCRs' antigens remain unknown. Sequenced input: naive CD4+ T cells from blood. This specimen's cell subset or site label, per the study, means: true naive CD4+ T cells. These TCRs come from a man under 40 with type 1 diabetes.

This clone was counted only a few times. This chain uses TRBV5-4 with TRBJ1-2; a possible D gene is TRBD1 (6 bases). The CDR3 runs to 15 residues. V was shortened by 5 bases and J by 2 bases, with 16 bases between the two germline ends. Germline CDR1 and CDR2: SGHNT and YYREEE (reference sequence). The CDR3 region is CASSPPSTGNYGYTF. The CDR3 DNA is TGTGCCAGCAGTCCCCCATCCACAGGGAACTATGGCTACACCTTC. The entire variable domain, with the rest obtained from reference TRBV5-4 and TRBJ1-2, is as follows: ETGVTQSPTHLIKTRGQQVTLRCSSQSGHNTVSWYQQALGQGPQFIFQYYREEENGRGNFPPRFSGLQFPNYSSELNVNALELDDSALYLCASSPPSTGNYGYTFGSGTRLTVV.

Note on this clone: This specimen includes other DNA sequences encoding the same CDR3. This chain uses TRBV2 with TRBJ2-5, with D maybe TRBD1 (6 bases). Germline values: CDR1 SNHLY, CDR2 FYNNEI. V lost 6 bases and J 1 base, leaving 9 bases between the germline ends. The CDR3 length is 13 residues. The CDR3 nucleotides are TGTGCCAGCAGCCGGGACACCCAAGAGACCCAGTACTTC. Protein product: CASSRDTQETQYF.

The V gene is TRBV11-2, the J gene TRBJ2-3; D is unclear. This CDR3 is built from 14 residues. From germline, CDR1 is SGHAT and CDR2 FQNNGV. Trimming removed 3 bases from V and 3 bases from J, with 10 bases in between. The CDR3 here is CASSFSQNTDTQYF. DNA of the CDR3: TGTGCCAGCAGCTTTAGTCAGAATACAGATACGCAGTATTTT.

The chain uses TRBV30 and TRBJ2-7; 8 bases fit TRBD1. Per the germline V gene, CDR1 is GTSNPN and CDR2 is SVGIG (reference sequence). Trimming at V came to 2 bases and at J to 2 bases, leaving 5 bases not matched to a gene. This CDR3 region has 14 residues. CDR3 coding DNA: TGTGCCTGGAGTCCCGGGACAGGCACCTACGAGCAGTACTTC. Its protein product is CAWSPGTGTYEQYF. Full variable domain (outside the CDR3, taken from reference TRBV30 and TRBJ2-7): SQTIHQWPATLVQPVGSPLSLECTVEGTSNPNLYWYRQAAGRGLQLLFYSVGIGQISSEVPQNLSASRPQDRQFILSSKKLLLSDSGFYLCAWSPGTGTYEQYFGPGTRLTVT.

The rearrangement uses TRBV29-1 and TRBJ2-5; D perhaps matches TRBD2 (5 bases). CDR3 length: 12 residues. Trimming took off 5 bases at V and 1 base at J, with 8 bases between the two ends. Germline V gene sequence: CDR1 SQVTM, CDR2 ANQGSEA. The chain's CDR3 is CSVRTSQETQYF. The CDR3 DNA sequence: TGCAGCGTTCGTACTAGCCAAGAGACCCAGTACTTC.

There are a few counts of this clone. The V gene is TRBV28, the J gene TRBJ2-6; the match to TRBD1 covers 11 bases. CDR1 is MDHEN, CDR2 SYDVKM, per germline. The trim removed 4 bases at V and 2 bases at J, leaving 4 bases unmatched. This CDR3 is 17 amino acids long. DNA of the CDR3: TGTGCCAGCAGTTCAGGACAGGGGGCGACTGGGGCCAACGTCCTGACTTTC. It encodes CASSSGQGATGANVLTF.

The rearrangement links TRBV27 to TRBJ2-7, with D perhaps TRBD2 (5 bases). CDR1 MNHEY and CDR2 SMNVEV come from the germline V gene (reference sequence). This CDR3 has 16 amino acids. Trimming removed 2 bases at V and 5 bases at J, with 19 bases between. CDR3 bases: TGTGCCAGCAGTTTAGGTTGGTCGGGAATTCCCAACGAGCAGTACTTC. It codes for CASSLGWSGIPNEQYF.

The chain couples TRBV16 to TRBJ1-1; the D is unclear. This CDR3 region has 14 residues. Germline lookup yields CDR1 KGHSY and CDR2 FQNENV. V lost 6 bases, J lost 3 bases, and 14 bases lay in between. The CDR3, as DNA: TGTGCCAGCAGTCCCAATTCGGCGGACACTGAAGCTTTCTTT. This translates into CASSPNSADTEAFF.

The chain joins TRBV5-6 to TRBJ2-7, with D perhaps TRBD1 or TRBD2 (5 bases each). Between the trimmed V and J ends, which lost 2 bases and 6 bases, there was a span of 18 bases. The CDR3 is 15 residues long. Germline V gives CDR1 SGHDT, CDR2 YYEEEE. DNA for the CDR3: TGTGCCAGCAGCTTCCGGGGTAGGGGACCCCCCGAGCAGTACTTC. Translating gives CASSFRGRGPPEQYF.

This clone came up a few times. The CDR3 nucleotides read TGTGCCAGCTCACCACCTTCAGGGTTGACAGATACGCAGTATTTT. This translates into CASSPPSGLTDTQYF. The V call is TRBV18, the J call TRBJ2-3, with D possibly matching TRBD1 (5 bases). This CDR3 has 15 amino acids. Germline CDR1 reads KGHSH; CDR2 reads LQKENI. Trimming removed 0 bases from V and 3 bases from J, with 10 bases in between.

This chain connects TRBV28 to TRBJ2-7, with TRBD1 as a possible D gene (6 bases). V was cut by 4 bases and J by 2 bases, with 12 bases left in between. The CDR3 is 14 amino acids. Germline-derived CDR1 and CDR2 are MDHEN and SYDVKM. CDR3 protein: CASSSGQMTYEQYF. The CDR3 bases are TGTGCCAGCAGTTCCGGACAGATGACCTACGAGCAGTACTTC.

In this sample, this clone turned up a few times. A junction boundary mismatches the germline segment, possibly from a read error. The chain has TRBV9 and TRBJ2-7; 9 positions match TRBD2. The CDR3 loop spans 13 amino acids. Germline values: CDR1 SGDLS, CDR2 YYNGEE. CDR3: CASRVAGAYEQYF. The CDR3 DNA reads TGTGCCAGCAGGGTAGCGGGAGCCTACGAGCAGTACTTC.

The chain recombines TRBV27 with TRBJ2-7, with a possible D match to TRBD1 (6 bases). CDR1 is MNHEY and CDR2 is SMNVEV in the germline V gene (reference sequence). The CDR3 has 15 amino acids. V lost 8 bases and J 6 bases, leaving 23 bases between the germline ends. The CDR3 DNA reads as TGTGCCAGCGCTAGGGCATGGACAGATTGGAGCGAGCAGTACTTC. Translated, it gives CASARAWTDWSEQYF.

This clone has a handful of counts. The gene calls are TRBV10-3 and TRBJ2-3, with TRBD1 identical over 7 bases. Germline CDR1 is ENHRY and CDR2 is SYGVKD. The CDR3 loop spans 14 amino acids. Trimming took 2 bases from V and 5 from J; bases not matched to a gene: 4. The CDR3 DNA follows: TGTGCCATCAGTGAGGAGGGGGCTCAAGATACGCAGTATTTT. This sequence encodes CAISEEGAQDTQYF.

This clone was counted a few times. The chain is built from TRBV29-1 and TRBJ2-1; D is ambiguous. The germline V gene has CDR1 SQVTM and CDR2 ANQGSEA. Trimming took off 3 bases at V and 1 base at J, with 7 bases between the two ends. The CDR3 length is 13 residues. The CDR3 DNA sequence: TGCAGCGTTGATGCACTTTCCTACAATGAGCAGTTCTTC. It yields the protein CSVDALSYNEQFF.